This TCR beta chain derives from a study of OX40 agonist ivuxolimab in advanced cancers. The CDR3 contains 16 residues. CDR1 is SGHTA and CDR2 is FQGNSA in the germline V gene. V lost 5 bases, J lost 0 bases, and 16 bases lay in between. Libraries were prepared by immunoSEQ multiplex PCR; TCRdb keeps only in-frame clonotypes and omits some of them. The sample records about 16,000 clones, about 93% being singletons. The TCR comes from an adult with an advanced solid tumor such as melanoma, head and neck, liver or kidney cancer. The V and J genes are TRBV7-2 and TRBJ1-1, with no clear D. Material: CD4+ or CD8+ T cells sorted from blood, obtained in a trial of the OX40 agonist ivuxolimab. The CDR3 DNA follows: TGTGCCAGCAGCGCCCGCTTGACTTCCGTGAACACTGAAGCTTTCTTT. It yields the protein CASSARLTSVNTEAFF.